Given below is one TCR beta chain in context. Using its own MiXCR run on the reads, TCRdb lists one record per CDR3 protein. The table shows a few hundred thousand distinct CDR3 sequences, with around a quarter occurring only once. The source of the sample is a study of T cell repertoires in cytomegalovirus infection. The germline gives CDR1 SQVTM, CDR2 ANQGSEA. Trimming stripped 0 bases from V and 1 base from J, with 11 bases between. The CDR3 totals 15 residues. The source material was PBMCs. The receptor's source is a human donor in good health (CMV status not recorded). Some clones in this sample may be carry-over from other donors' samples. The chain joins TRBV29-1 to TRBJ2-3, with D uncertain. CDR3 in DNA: TGCAGCGTTGAAGATCATAAATTCGGCACAGATACGCAGTATTTT. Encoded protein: CSVEDHKFGTDTQYF.